These T cell receptor beta chains were read from a single sample in a study of T cell repertoires in cytomegalovirus infection. MiXCR, applied by TCRdb to the reads, yields one record per CDR3 protein. The repertoire consists of some 130,000 distinct CDR3 sequences, with roughly a third occurring once and the leading ten covering around 50%. No antigen has been identified for these receptors. The sample was CD8+ T cells from cultured PBMCs, taken from culture after CMV antigen stimulation. Source of these receptors: a human donor in good health (CMV status not recorded). Some clones in this sample may be carry-over from other donors' samples. CDR3s include the opening cysteine and the closing phenylalanine or tryptophan. A D gene is named only where the DNA matches it firmly. Size values are once, few and many counts, or a class for expanded clones, and some rows have none.

d_call,clone_size,j_call,v_call,cdr3_length,cdr3_aa,cdr3_nt
.,many,TRBJ2-7,TRBV19,14,CASSPRLVSYEQYF,TGTGCCAGTAGTCCCCGTCTGGTTTCCTACGAGCAGTACTTC
.,.,TRBJ1-1,TRBV12-3/TRBV12-4,12,CASSFSGNEAFF,TGTGCCAGCAGTTTTTCGGGGAATGAAGCTTTCTTT
.,few,TRBJ2-2,TRBV12-3/TRBV12-4,11,CASSPDGELFF,TGTGCCAGCAGTCCCGACGGGGAGCTGTTTTTT
.,.,TRBJ1-6,TRBV19,14,CASSIGADGNPLHF,TGTGCCAGTAGTATAGGAGCTGACGGTAACCCCCTCCACTTT
TRBD2,many,TRBJ2-5,TRBV7-6,18,CASSQETLAGGIQETQYF,TGTGCCAGCAGCCAAGAAACACTAGCGGGGGGGATTCAAGAGACCCAGTACTTC
TRBD2,.,TRBJ2-3,TRBV29-1,14,CSALTSGTPDTQYF,TGCAGCGCATTGACTAGCGGGACCCCGGATACGCAGTATTTT
.,.,TRBJ2-7,TRBV7-9,16,CASSLRGATSSYEQYF,TGTGCCAGCAGCTTAAGGGGGGCCACTAGCTCCTACGAGCAGTACTTC
.,.,TRBJ2-5,TRBV12-3/TRBV12-4,13,CASSFGVRETQYF,TGTGCCAGCAGTTTTGGAGTAAGAGAGACCCAGTACTTC
TRBD1,few,TRBJ2-7,TRBV27,18,CASSSFIRDSGSFYEQYF,TGTGCCAGCAGTTCCTTCATCCGGGACAGCGGAAGTTTTTACGAGCAGTACTTC
.,few,TRBJ2-7,TRBV11-2,13,CASSLDPPYEQYF,TGTGCCAGCAGCTTAGACCCCCCCTACGAGCAGTACTTC
.,.,TRBJ1-1,TRBV13,17,CASSLRGLRGGNTEAFF,TGTGCCAGCAGCCTACGGGGTCTGCGGGGCGGGAACACTGAAGCTTTCTTT
TRBD1,.,TRBJ2-3,TRBV5-6,17,CASSSTPTGGGEDTQYF,TGTGCCAGCAGCTCCACCCCGACAGGGGGCGGAGAAGATACGCAGTATTTT
TRBD2,.,TRBJ2-1,TRBV2,15,CASRQASGGYNEQFF,TGTGCCAGCAGACAGGCAAGCGGGGGCTACAATGAGCAGTTCTTC
TRBD2,many,TRBJ2-2,TRBV19,16,CASSIGLAGFVGELFF,TGTGCCAGTAGTATAGGACTAGCGGGGTTTGTCGGGGAGCTGTTTTTT
.,.,TRBJ2-5,TRBV5-6,17,CASSLGGEGAYQETQYF,TGTGCCAGCAGCTTGGGGGGTGAGGGAGCGTACCAAGAGACCCAGTACTTC
.,once,TRBJ1-5,TRBV28,14,CASSPVFPYEPQHF,TGTGCCAGCAGTCCCGTTTTTCCATACGAGCCCCAGCATTTT
.,few,TRBJ1-1,TRBV27,13,CASSPGGDTEAFF,TGTGCCAGCAGTCCGGGGGGGGACACTGAAGCTTTCTTT
.,.,TRBJ2-7,TRBV7-4,15,CASSSPGQTEGEQYF,TGTGCCAGCAGCTCCCCCGGACAGACTGAAGGCGAGCAGTACTTC
TRBD2,.,TRBJ2-1,TRBV3-1,17,CASSQDVSGGANNEQFF,TGTGCCAGCAGCCAAGATGTAAGCGGGGGGGCAAACAATGAGCAGTTCTTC
TRBD1,few,TRBJ1-6,TRBV7-3,15,CASSPTGDYNSPLHF,TGTGCCAGCAGCCCCACAGGGGACTATAATTCACCCCTCCACTTT
TRBD1,.,TRBJ1-4,TRBV7-6,16,CASSPRDRGSNEKLFF,TGTGCCAGCAGCCCCCGGGACAGGGGATCCAATGAAAAACTGTTTTTT
TRBD1,.,TRBJ1-1,TRBV10-3,15,CAISEGDRVIPEAFF,TGTGCCATCAGTGAGGGGGACAGGGTGATTCCTGAAGCTTTCTTT
.,.,TRBJ2-2,TRBV27,16,CASSPIVRLNTGELFF,TGTGCCAGCAGCCCCATAGTTAGGCTGAACACCGGGGAGCTGTTTTTT
TRBD1,once,TRBJ1-2,TRBV7-6,13,CASSPGQSYGYTF,TGTGCCAGCAGCCCGGGACAGAGTTATGGCTACACCTTC
.,.,TRBJ2-2,TRBV11-3,17,CASSLAASNRDTGELFF,TGTGCCAGCAGCTTAGCGGCTAGCAACCGCGATACCGGGGAGCTGTTTTTT
.,few,TRBJ2-4,TRBV7-9,15,CASSLEPGAKNIQYF,TGTGCCAGCAGCTTAGAGCCAGGGGCCAAAAACATTCAGTACTTC
.,.,TRBJ1-2,TRBV7-3,14,CASSLTMVGDGYTF,TGTGCCAGCAGCTTAACTATGGTCGGGGATGGCTACACCTTC
.,.,TRBJ1-6,TRBV28,13,CASGWNSDSPLHF,TGTGCCAGCGGGTGGAACAGCGATTCACCCCTCCACTTT
.,.,TRBJ1-1,TRBV7-6,13,CAIRGRSNTEAFF,TGTGCCATACGTGGCAGGTCGAACACTGAAGCTTTCTTT
.,many,TRBJ1-2,TRBV7-2,15,CASSLGMGGLYGYTF,TGTGCCAGCAGCTTAGGAATGGGGGGCCTCTATGGCTACACCTTC
.,.,TRBJ1-1,TRBV19,12,CASRMFQGEAFF,TGTGCCAGTAGAATGTTTCAGGGGGAAGCTTTCTTT
.,once,TRBJ2-1,TRBV5-4,12,CASSLPGNEQFF,TGTGCCAGCAGCTTGCCAGGTAATGAGCAGTTCTTC
TRBD2,few,TRBJ2-3,TRBV4-2,14,CASSQGLATDTQYF,TGTGCCAGCAGCCAAGGACTAGCCACAGATACGCAGTATTTT
TRBD2,few,TRBJ2-1,TRBV27,13,CASSNKTSGGRFF,TGTGCCAGCAGTAATAAAACTAGCGGGGGGCGGTTCTTC
.,.,TRBJ1-1,TRBV5-6,12,CASSLNSPEAFF,TGTGCCAGCAGCTTGAACAGTCCTGAAGCTTTCTTT
.,once,TRBJ2-3,TRBV7-6,12,CASSLVQETQYF,TGTGCCAGCAGCTTAGTGCAAGAGACGCAGTATTTT
.,.,TRBJ1-2,TRBV7-9,13,CASSFESRRGYTF,TGTGCCAGCAGCTTTGAGTCCCGTAGGGGCTACACCTTC